The 24 T cell receptor beta chains given below trace back to one sample, sequenced in a study of regulatory dendritic cells for organ transplantation. Sorted subsets were CFSE-labeled and cultured less than 6 days with allogeneic dendritic cells. Which antigens these TCRs recognize remains unknown. Measured with immunoSEQ multiplex PCR; TCRdb has only the in-frame clones, and not every one. The repertoire holds some 11,000 clones, 74% seen once, with 0.63% in the top ten. Sequencing was done on a sample of naive CD4+ T cells from blood cultured with regulatory dendritic cells. The subset is: CD45RA+ naive T cells. These receptors all stem from a human donor in good health.

The chain employs TRBV18 and TRBJ1-5; TRBD1 aligns across 7 bases. This CDR3 is 13 amino acids long. V gave up 3 bases and J gave up 5 bases; unmatched junction bases: 1. CDR1 is KGHSH and CDR2 is LQKENI in the germline V gene. CDR3 nucleotides: TGTGCCAGCTCACCCCAGGGGGATCAGCCCCAGCATTTT. Amino acids: CASSPQGDQPQHF. Using reference TRBV18 and TRBJ1-5 for the parts outside the CDR3, the full variable domain is NAGVMQNPRHLVRRRGQEARLRCSPMKGHSHVYWYRQLPEEGLKFMVYLQKENIIDESGMPKERFSAEFPKEGPSILRIQQVVRGDSAAYFCASSPQGDQPQHFGDGTRLSIL.

This clone occurred once. The gene calls are TRBV6-5 and TRBJ1-6, with D maybe TRBD1 (5 bases). The germline gives CDR1 MNHEY, CDR2 SVGAGI. Trimming took off 6 bases at V and 7 bases at J, with 10 bases between the two ends. This CDR3 comprises 13 residues. This chain's CDR3 is CASSWRGNSPLHF. DNA for the CDR3: TGTGCCAGCAGCTGGCGGGGGAATTCACCCCTCCACTTT.

V gene TRBV4-1 combines with J gene TRBJ2-7, with D possibly matching TRBD2 (6 bases). Germline V gene sequence: CDR1 MGHRA, CDR2 YSYEKL. The V and J ends lost 1 base and 5 bases respectively, with 15 bases between them. The length of the CDR3 is 15 residues. The CDR3 coding sequence is TGCGCCAGCAGCCAAGGGGGAGGCAGTATCCACGAGCAGTACTTC. It encodes CASSQGGGSIHEQYF.

This rearrangement joins TRBV7-9 to TRBJ2-3, with 8 bases that match TRBD2. The J segment lost 8 bases and the V segment lost 3 bases, leaving 10 bases of the junction unmatched. In germline, CDR1 is SEHNR, CDR2 FQNEAQ (reference sequence). The length of the CDR3 is 15 residues. CDR3 coding DNA: TGTGCCAGCAGCTTTATCGGGGGGGCCGAGGTTACGCAGTATTTT. Its protein is CASSFIGGAEVTQYF.

The V call is TRBV5-4, the J call TRBJ2-3; 15 nucleotides align to TRBD2. CDR3 size: 17 residues. Germline CDR1 reads SGHNT; CDR2 reads YYREEE (reference sequence). Trimming at V came to 4 bases and at J to 0 bases, leaving 3 bases not matched to a gene. The CDR3 here is CASSRTSGGESTDTQYF. Written as DNA, the CDR3 is TGTGCCAGCAGCCGGACTAGCGGGGGGGAGAGCACAGATACGCAGTATTTT. The full variable domain, completed using reference TRBV5-4 and TRBJ2-3, is ETGVTQSPTHLIKTRGQQVTLRCSSQSGHNTVSWYQQALGQGPQFIFQYYREEENGRGNFPPRFSGLQFPNYSSELNVNALELDDSALYLCASSRTSGGESTDTQYFGPGTRLTVL.

The chain carries TRBV2 and TRBJ1-4; 9 bases are a match to TRBD1. Unmatched junction bases numbered 6, after V lost 11 bases and J lost 5 bases. Looked up from germline, CDR1 is SNHLY and CDR2 is FYNNEI. The CDR3 runs 13 residues. The CDR3 here is CAGTGTGNEKLFF. CDR3 coding DNA: TGTGCCGGCACCGGGACAGGGAATGAAAAACTGTTTTTT.

V usage is TRBV19 and J usage is TRBJ1-4; D unclear. The germline gives CDR1 LNHDA, CDR2 SQIVND (reference sequence). Trimming left V 3 bases short and J 0 bases short, with 8 bases between. CDR3 size: 15 residues. For the CDR3, the DNA is TGTGCCAGTAGTATTGGAGGCACAACTAATGAAAAACTGTTTTTT. This sequence encodes CASSIGGTTNEKLFF.

V and J are TRBV19 and TRBJ1-3; TRBD1 agrees at 9 bases. V gave up 3 bases and J gave up 4 bases; unmatched junction bases: 10. There are 17 residues in the CDR3. Germline V lookup: CDR1 LNHDA, CDR2 SQIVND (reference sequence). The CDR3 nucleotides read TGTGCCAGTAGTATCCGCGGAACAGGGGGCGGGGGAAACACCATATATTTT. This codes for CASSIRGTGGGGNTIYF.

The chain has TRBV19 and TRBJ1-2; 9 nucleotides line up with TRBD1. From germline, CDR1 is LNHDA and CDR2 SQIVND (reference sequence). The CDR3 has 14 residues. Trimming cost V 5 bases and J 8 bases; bases outside gene matches: 9. CDR3 coding DNA: TGTGCCAGTAGTGTCGGACAGGGGAGGCACGGCTACACCTTC. Protein product: CASSVGQGRHGYTF.

The rearrangement joins TRBV10-3 to TRBJ1-3; D is unclear. V shed 10 bases and J shed 0 bases, with 13 bases lying between them. The CDR3 length is 14 residues. Germline CDR1 reads ENHRY; CDR2 reads SYGVKD. The CDR3 sequence: CATVRADSGNTIYF. The CDR3 DNA sequence: TGTGCCACCGTGCGGGCAGACTCTGGAAACACCATATATTTT.

The chain couples TRBV5-4 to TRBJ2-5; 11 bases fit TRBD2. Trimming at V came to 3 bases and at J to 5 bases, leaving 15 bases not matched to a gene. The CDR3 totals 18 residues. Germline V gives CDR1 SGHNT, CDR2 YYREEE (reference sequence). The CDR3 is CASSSRLAGTRAGETQYF. The CDR3 bases are TGTGCCAGCAGCTCCAGACTAGCGGGGACACGGGCAGGCGAGACCCAGTACTTC.

The chain uses TRBV5-1 and TRBJ1-3, with 8 bases lining up with TRBD1. The CDR3 totals 14 residues. Germline V gene sequence: CDR1 SGHRS, CDR2 YFSETQ. Unmatched junction bases numbered 3, after V lost 3 bases and J lost 4 bases. Here the CDR3 DNA reads TGCGCCAGCAGCTCCGGACAGGGAGGAAACACCATATATTTT. This sequence encodes CASSSGQGGNTIYF.

The rearrangement links TRBV2 to TRBJ2-5; TRBD1 agrees at 11 bases. There are 14 residues in the CDR3. Germline CDR1 is SNHLY and CDR2 is FYNNEI. The junction had 4 bases not matched to a gene; V was cut back by 5 bases and J by 5 bases. CDR3: CASSRDRGFETQYF. CDR3 in DNA: TGTGCCAGCAGTAGGGACAGGGGGTTCGAGACCCAGTACTTC.

This clone was observed a single time. This sequence joins TRBV11-2 and TRBJ2-3; tentatively, D is TRBD2 (5 bases). V gave up 7 bases and J gave up 1 base, with 15 bases separating them. Germline values: CDR1 SGHAT, CDR2 FQNNGV. The CDR3 spans 15 residues. The CDR3, as DNA: TGTGCCAGCACCCCCCCCGGACTTGGCACAGATACGCAGTATTTT. Translating it yields CASTPPGLGTDTQYF.

V usage is TRBV5-4 and J usage is TRBJ2-1; D call uncertain. Germline V gives CDR1 SGHNT, CDR2 YYREEE (reference sequence). The CDR3 covers 12 residues. The V gene lost 1 base and the J gene lost 5 bases, with 4 bases spanning the gap. CDR3 sequence: CASSLQDNEQFF. The CDR3 bases are TGTGCCAGCAGCTTGCAGGACAATGAGCAGTTCTTC.

The gene calls are TRBV7-2 and TRBJ2-7, with 7 positions matching TRBD1. The CDR3 has 12 residues. Germline CDR1 is SGHTA and CDR2 is FQGNSA. J gave up 4 bases and V 3 bases, and 0 bases lay outside the gene matches. CDR3 in amino acids: CASSLTGYEQYF. For the CDR3, the DNA is TGTGCCAGCAGCTTGACAGGGTACGAGCAGTACTTC.

This sequence joins TRBV6-6 and TRBJ1-5; D might be TRBD1 (5 bases). Trimming stripped 4 bases from V and 5 bases from J, with 15 bases between. The CDR3 consists of 15 residues. The germline CDR1 and CDR2 sequences are MNHNY and SVGAGI (reference sequence). The DNA for the CDR3 is TGTGCCAGCAGTTCCCCGGAGGGGTTTGATCAGCCCCAGCATTTT. Its protein product is CASSSPEGFDQPQHF.

This chain connects TRBV5-1 to TRBJ1-3; D is uncertain. The V and J ends lost 0 bases and 0 bases respectively, with 7 bases between them. The V gene's germline CDR1 is SGHRS and CDR2 YFSETQ. CDR3 length: 15 residues. The CDR3 loop reads CASSLESLSGNTIYF. As DNA, the CDR3 is TGCGCCAGCAGCTTGGAGTCACTCTCTGGAAACACCATATATTTT.

Remarks on this clone: The germline gene is not matched at one end of the junction; a read error may be the cause. The rearrangement joins TRBV20-1 to TRBJ1-1; no reliable D call. The CDR3 is 10 residues long. Per germline, CDR1 DFQATT and CDR2 SNEGSKA (reference sequence). CDR3 residues: CSAQKQGLLF. DNA for the CDR3: TGCAGTGCTCAGAAGCAAGGACTTCTCTTT.

This chain connects TRBV11-3 to TRBJ2-3; the match to TRBD1 covers 7 bases. The germline CDR1 and CDR2 sequences are SGHNT and YENEEA. Trimming removed 5 bases from V and 2 bases from J; junction bases left unmatched: 10. The CDR3 is made up of 16 amino acids. The CDR3: CASSNAGTENTDTQYF. CDR3 in DNA: TGTGCCAGCAGCAACGCCGGGACAGAAAACACAGATACGCAGTATTTT.

V is TRBV5-4 and J is TRBJ2-3; 8 bases are a match to TRBD2. Germline trimming cut 7 bases from V and 6 bases from J; bases unmatched to any gene: 16. The CDR3 runs to 16 residues. Germline CDR1 SGHNT, CDR2 YYREEE (reference sequence). The CDR3 spells CASLRTGGAESDTQYF. The CDR3 nucleotides read TGTGCCAGCCTTCGGACCGGGGGGGCCGAATCGGATACGCAGTATTTT.

This chain joins TRBV5-1 and TRBJ2-5; 9 bases match TRBD1. Germline trimming cut 3 bases from V and 5 bases from J; bases unmatched to any gene: 8. The CDR3 covers 15 residues. Germline V gene lookup returns CDR1 SGHRS and CDR2 YFSETQ. The CDR3 DNA follows: TGCGCCAGCAGCTACTGGACAGGGGCCGGGGAGACCCAGTACTTC. Translating gives CASSYWTGAGETQYF.

This clone was counted a single time. This rearrangement joins TRBV9 to TRBJ2-3; the D is unclear. Per germline, CDR1 SGDLS and CDR2 YYNGEE. The CDR3 covers 14 residues. The V end lost 0 bases, the J end lost 1 base, and 6 bases lay between the germline ends. CDR3 region: CASSVDPGTDTQYF. In DNA form, the CDR3 reads TGTGCCAGCAGCGTAGATCCAGGCACAGATACGCAGTATTTT.

This clone was detected only once. The chain links TRBV10-3 to TRBJ2-3, with 9 positions matching TRBD1. The CDR3 is 15 residues long. V lost 6 bases to trimming and J lost 5 bases; unmatched junction nucleotides: 9. CDR1 is ENHRY and CDR2 is SYGVKD in the germline V gene. CDR3 in amino acids: CAISPGQGEVDTQYF. Written as DNA, the CDR3 is TGTGCCATCAGCCCGGGACAGGGTGAGGTAGATACGCAGTATTTT.